The entry that follows covers one TCR beta chain sequence. V gave up 6 bases and J gave up 3 bases; unmatched junction bases: 12. Germline V CDR1 and CDR2: ENHRY, SYGVKD. This CDR3 is 16 amino acids long. The data stem from a study of blood T cells in healthy people across ages. Study information: Template switching caught about one barcoded beta molecule for each two T cells.

Together with a sample-barcoded 5' primer, a J-beta primer mix was included in a second PCR lasting roughly 7 to 11 cycles. Each CDR3 protein gets one entry after TCRdb re-called the 5' RACE reads with MiXCR. This table holds around 750,000 distinct CDR3 sequences, 53% found once. Each sample gave at least 6.5 million isolated PBMCs. Sample: blood. The origin of this receptor is a man older than 75 in good health. The chain combines TRBV10-3 with TRBJ2-3; TRBD2 agrees at 7 bases. The CDR3, as DNA: TGTGCCATCAGAGCGCTTCGGGGGGATTTGACAGATACGCAGTATTTT. Its translation: CAIRALRGDLTDTQYF.